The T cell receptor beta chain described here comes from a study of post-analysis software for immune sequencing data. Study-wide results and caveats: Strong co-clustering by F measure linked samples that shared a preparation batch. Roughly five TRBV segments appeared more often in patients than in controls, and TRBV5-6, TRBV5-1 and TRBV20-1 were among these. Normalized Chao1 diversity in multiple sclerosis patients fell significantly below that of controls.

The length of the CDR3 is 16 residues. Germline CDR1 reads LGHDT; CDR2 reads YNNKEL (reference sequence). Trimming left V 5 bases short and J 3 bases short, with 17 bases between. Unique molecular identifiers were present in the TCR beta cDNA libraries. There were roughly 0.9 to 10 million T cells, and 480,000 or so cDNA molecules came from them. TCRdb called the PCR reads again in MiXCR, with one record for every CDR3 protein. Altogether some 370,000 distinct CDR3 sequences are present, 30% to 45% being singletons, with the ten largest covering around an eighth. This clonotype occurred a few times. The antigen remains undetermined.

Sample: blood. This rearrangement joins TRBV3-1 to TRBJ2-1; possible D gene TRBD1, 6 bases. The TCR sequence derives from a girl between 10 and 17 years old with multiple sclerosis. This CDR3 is CASSRSGTTGYNEQFF. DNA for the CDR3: TGTGCCAGCAGCAGATCCGGGACAACTGGCTACAATGAGCAGTTCTTC.